This T cell receptor beta chain was documented in a study of monozygotic twins with inflammatory bowel disease. No DNA is given; TCRdb re-called the 5' RACE reads and lists each CDR3 protein once. The sample table includes around 40,000 distinct CDR3 sequences. The CDR3 is made up of 13 amino acids. Germline CDR1 SGHTA, CDR2 FQGTGA. J is TRBJ2-3 and V is TRBV7-3. The sequence was obtained from a human donor with ulcerative colitis or Crohn's disease, or a healthy co-twin of an affected twin (not recorded which). The sequenced material came from blood. The CDR3 loop reads CASSPTSTDTQYF.